This T cell receptor (beta chain) was obtained from a study of T cells of healthy individuals (dated by TCRdb to 2017 to 2018). The CDR3 covers 17 residues, taking in both the cysteine and the phenylalanine. Only the CDR3 part of the read is kept: 51 bases, read in frame from the first base. V loses 10 bases, J loses 0 bases, and the germline ends lie 23 bases apart. For CDR1 and CDR2, the germline V gene lists ENHRY and SYGVKD. Libraries were built with 5' RACE. The sequencer listed for this sample is Illumina MiSeq. TCRdb reanalyzed the raw reads on its own, using fastp at Q25 for trimming and MiXCR for clone calling, and kept in-frame beta chains. Each entry is one CDR3 protein sequence, shown with its most common DNA and genes. The sample table lists around 100,000 distinct CDR3 sequences, around 17% of them with a count of one. The top ten clonotypes cover about 6.2% of the sample. Turning to this clonotype: This receptor's antigen is unknown. One base away there is no much larger clone; base qualities are not given.

Recombination joined TRBV10-3 with TRBJ2-3, with the D assignment possibly TRBD1 or TRBD2, given 5 matching bases for each. This receptor was taken from a human donor in good health. The CDR3 protein: CATKGASRTFSTDTQYF. The sequence in DNA is TGTGCCACCAAAGGGGCTAGCCGCACTTTTAGCACAGATACGCAGTATTTT.